This TCR beta chain was identified in a study of blood T cell repertoires in COVID-19. Study details: Samples came from the United States, Italy and Spain, spanning acute and convalescent COVID-19. PBMCs, B-cell-depleted T cells, or T cells provided the cDNA or gDNA that made up the material.

Seattle's enrolled individuals joined amid active infection and were then monitored longitudinally. The CDR3 contains 13 residues. Trimming left V 6 bases short and J 5 bases short, with 16 bases between. CDR1 and CDR2 (germline): SQVTM, ANQGSEA. TCRdb keeps only in-frame clones here, not all; method: immunoSEQ multiplex PCR. The table has approximately 250,000 clones, 88% seen once. The sample was peripheral blood. The chain carries TRBV29-1 and TRBJ2-5; D possibly corresponds to TRBD1 (7 bases). The receptor's source is a woman in her seventies with COVID-19, enrolled during active disease. The CDR3 bases are TGCAGCGTCGGAGGAGGGGGCAGGGAGACCCAGTACTTC. Protein product: CSVGGGGRETQYF.